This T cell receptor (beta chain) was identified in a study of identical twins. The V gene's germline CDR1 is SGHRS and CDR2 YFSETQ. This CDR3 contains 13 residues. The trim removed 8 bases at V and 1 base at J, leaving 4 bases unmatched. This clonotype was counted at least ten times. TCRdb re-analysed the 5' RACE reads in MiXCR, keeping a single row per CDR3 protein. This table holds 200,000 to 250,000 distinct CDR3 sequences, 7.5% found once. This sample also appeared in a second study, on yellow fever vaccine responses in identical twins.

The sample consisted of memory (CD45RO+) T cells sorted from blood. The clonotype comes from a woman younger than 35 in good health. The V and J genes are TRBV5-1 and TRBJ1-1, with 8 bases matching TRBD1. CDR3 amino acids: CARKTGANTEAFF. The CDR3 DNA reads TGCGCCAGAAAGACAGGGGCGAACACTGAAGCTTTCTTT.